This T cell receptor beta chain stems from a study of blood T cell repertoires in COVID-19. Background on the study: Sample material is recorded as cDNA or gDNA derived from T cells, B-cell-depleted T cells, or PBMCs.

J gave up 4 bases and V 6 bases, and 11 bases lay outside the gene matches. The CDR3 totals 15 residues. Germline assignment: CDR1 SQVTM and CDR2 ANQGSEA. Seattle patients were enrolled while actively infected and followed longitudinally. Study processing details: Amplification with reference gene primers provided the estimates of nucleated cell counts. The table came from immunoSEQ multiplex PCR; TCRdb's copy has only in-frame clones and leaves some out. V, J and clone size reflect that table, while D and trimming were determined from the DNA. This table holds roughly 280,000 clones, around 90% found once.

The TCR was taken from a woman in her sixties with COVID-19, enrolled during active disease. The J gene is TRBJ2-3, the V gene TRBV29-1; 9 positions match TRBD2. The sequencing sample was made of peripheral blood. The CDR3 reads CSVAGGREGPDTQYF. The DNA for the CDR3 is TGCAGCGTGGCCGGGGGGCGGGAGGGCCCAGATACGCAGTATTTT.